The TCR beta chain described here comes from a study of cytotoxic CD8 clonotypes in ibrutinib-treated CLL. For the study at large: The group held some ten relapsed/refractory and around 15 treatment-naive patients, with under 18 IGHV unmutated.

Study-wide points: Clonality increased with ibrutinib response but returned toward baseline at progression.

CDR1 and CDR2 (germline): SEHNR, FQNEAQ (reference sequence). V lost 4 bases to trimming and J lost 10 bases, with 13 bases between them. The CDR3 is 13 amino acids. The data were produced by immunoSEQ multiplex PCR, yet TCRdb's version contains in-frame clones alone and is incomplete. The top ten hold around 5% of the sample, which has nearly 85,000 clones, around 79% seen once. A note on this clone: The antigen remains unidentified.

Approximately 2 micrograms of genomic DNA (from cryopreserved PBMCs) were used for TCR beta libraries. The TCR comes from a human donor with chronic lymphocytic leukemia. V is TRBV7-9 and J is TRBJ1-4; D unresolved. The material sequenced was PBMCs, taken after 12 months of ibrutinib treatment. The DNA for the CDR3 is TGTGCCAGCAGCTACCGGGATAGTGGAAAACTGTTTTTT. Protein sequence: CASSYRDSGKLFF.